The source of this TCR beta chain is a study of T cell repertoires in cytomegalovirus infection. Study at large: Carrying CMV and the relevant HLA type showed in public TCR beta signatures.

This clonotype was detected only a few times. Its antigen is unknown. MiXCR was run by TCRdb on the reads, yielding one entry per CDR3 protein. The sample carries around 310,000 distinct CDR3 sequences, roughly a sixth recorded once. Study results and limitations: Summed frequency of shared TCR beta families picked out CMV carriers who also had the relevant HLA. The ex vivo response was dominated by HLA-C-restricted CMV-specific TCR beta clonotypes.

Germline loops: CDR1 MNHEY, CDR2 SVGEGT. CDR3 length: 12 amino acids. V lost 7 bases and J lost 6, with 10 bases in between. This clonotype was sampled from a human donor in good health (CMV status not recorded). Some clones in this sample may be carry-over from other donors' samples. The V and J genes are TRBV6-2 or TRBV6-3 and TRBJ2-1; D possibly corresponds to TRBD2 (5 bases). The sequenced material came from PBMCs. CDR3 in DNA: TGTGCCAGCACGGGAATCTTCAATGAGCAGTTCTTC. Its protein is CASTGIFNEQFF.